The rows below give T cell receptor beta chains drawn from one sample of a study of OX40 agonist ivuxolimab in advanced cancers. Clones were read by immunoSEQ multiplex PCR, and TCRdb kept only the in-frame ones, dropping some. The sample has under 80,000 clones; roughly 92% are singletons. This sample comprised CD4+ or CD8+ T cells sorted from blood, obtained in a trial of the OX40 agonist ivuxolimab. The receptors shown here come from an adult with an advanced solid tumor such as melanoma, head and neck, liver or kidney cancer. Each CDR3 is given with its conserved first and last residue. D genes are given only for firm matches. Expanded clones are given a class, and other clones once, few, many or no size at all.

clone size	V gene	D gene	J gene	CDR3 DNA	CDR3 protein
NA	TRBV27	NA	TRBJ1-1	TGTGCCAGCAGTCCTTCCTCCGCCCTGGACACTGAAGCTTTCTTT	CASSPSSALDTEAFF
once	TRBV5-1	TRBD1	TRBJ1-2	TGCGCCAGCAGCTTGGGGACAGGGAGCTATGGCTACACCTTC	CASSLGTGSYGYTF
NA	TRBV7-2	NA	TRBJ1-1	TGTGCCAGCAGCTTAGTCTCGCCCCCTGAAGCTTTCTTT	CASSLVSPPEAFF
NA	TRBV27	NA	TRBJ2-3	TGTGCCAGCAGTCACACAACAGGGATGGATACGCAGTATTTT	CASSHTTGMDTQYF
NA	TRBV5-4	NA	TRBJ2-1	TGTGCCAGCTCCGGCGTGAACAATGAGCAGTTCTTC	CASSGVNNEQFF
NA	TRBV5-1	NA	TRBJ2-7	TGCGCCAGCAGCCCGGCGACAGGGAGGGGCTCCTACGAGCAGTACTTC	CASSPATGRGSYEQYF
NA	TRBV5-4	NA	TRBJ2-7	TGTGCCAGCAGCTCCCCCCGGGGGCGGATACCCTACGAGCAGTACTTC	CASSSPRGRIPYEQYF
NA	TRBV7-9	NA	TRBJ2-7	TGTGCCAGCAGCTTTGCGGACTCCTACGAGCAGTACTTC	CASSFADSYEQYF
NA	TRBV4-3	TRBD1	TRBJ1-2	TGCGCCAGCAGCCCGACAGGGAGCTTTGGGTATGGCTACACCTTC	CASSPTGSFGYGYTF
NA	TRBV11-2	NA	TRBJ2-5	TGTGCCAGCAGCCGAGATGGAGAGACCCAGTACTTC	CASSRDGETQYF
NA	TRBV19	NA	TRBJ1-1	TGTGCCAGTAGTATTGGCACCCTGAACACTGAAGCTTTCTTT	CASSIGTLNTEAFF
NA	TRBV9	TRBD1	TRBJ2-2	TGTGCCAGCAGCGTGACAGGGTACACCGGGGAGCTGTTTTTT	CASSVTGYTGELFF
NA	TRBV27	NA	TRBJ2-5	TGTGCCAGCAGTTTATCGGCCCCTAGGGGGGGAGAGTACTTC	CASSLSAPRGGEYF
NA	TRBV5-4	NA	TRBJ2-7	TGTGCCAGCAGCTTGGCCCGGGGTTACGAGCAGTACTTC	CASSLARGYEQYF
NA	TRBV6-1	NA	TRBJ2-1	TGTGCCAGCAGGAGTGGGGGCTACAATGAGCAGTTCTTC	CASRSGGYNEQFF
NA	TRBV19	NA	TRBJ2-1	TGTGCCAGTAGTACTCCACTTTCACAGGATTACAATGAGCAGTTCTTC	CASSTPLSQDYNEQFF
once	TRBV19	TRBD1	TRBJ1-1	TGTGCCAGTAGTACCCGCGGTCAAACTTCAGGGGGCACTGAAGCTTTCTTT	CASSTRGQTSGGTEAFF
NA	TRBV7-2	NA	TRBJ2-1	TGTGCCAGCAGCTTAGGGTTCAAGGAGCAGTTCTTC	CASSLGFKEQFF
once	TRBV5-1	TRBD2	TRBJ2-7	TGCGCCAGCAGCTTAGAGTGGGGGGGCTACGAGCAGTACTTC	CASSLEWGGYEQYF
NA	TRBV2	NA	TRBJ2-7	TGTGCCAGCAGTGCTTGGGGCAGGGACCAATACGAGCAGTACTTC	CASSAWGRDQYEQYF